A single sample is the source of the 25 T cell receptor beta chains below, sequenced in a study of cytomegalovirus exposure and HLA in healthy donors. PCR primers comprised 60 Vbeta and 13 Jbeta primers. Measured with immunoSEQ multiplex PCR; TCRdb has only the in-frame clones, and not every one. Of around 150,000 clones in the sample, about 79% were seen once. The sample taken for sequencing was PBMCs. Receptors were obtained from a woman aged 45-60 years in good health and CMV-seropositive.

CDR3 region: CASGLSDTGELFF. As DNA, the CDR3 is TGTGCCAGCGGACTTTCCGACACCGGGGAGCTGTTTTTT. This rearrangement joins TRBV27 to TRBJ2-2; TRBD2 is a possible D gene (5 bases). This CDR3 is 13 amino acids long. Germline V lookup: CDR1 MNHEY, CDR2 SMNVEV (reference sequence). V shed 8 bases and J shed 3 bases, with 10 bases lying between them.

CDR3 amino acids: CASSPRRGLGYEQYF. The CDR3 region has the DNA TGTGCCAGCAGCCCCAGGCGGGGTTTGGGCTACGAGCAGTACTTC. The chain recombines TRBV27 with TRBJ2-7; tentatively, D is TRBD2 (6 bases). V shed 6 bases and J shed 3 bases, with 18 bases lying between them. This CDR3 is built from 15 residues. Germline V lookup: CDR1 MNHEY, CDR2 SMNVEV (reference sequence).

The chain joins TRBV29-1 to TRBJ1-4, with 8 bases fitting TRBD1. The germline CDR1 and CDR2 sequences are SQVTM and ANQGSEA. V lost 6 bases, J lost 8 bases, and 8 bases stayed unmatched. CDR3 length equals 13 residues. The CDR3 sequence: CSVGTGSGEKLFF. CDR3 DNA sequence: TGCAGCGTGGGGACAGGAAGCGGAGAAAAACTGTTTTTT.

This clone was observed a few times. V is TRBV5-1 and J is TRBJ1-2; weak D call: TRBD1 (6 bases). Per the germline V gene, CDR1 is SGHRS and CDR2 is YFSETQ. Between the trimmed V and J ends, which lost 4 bases and 11 bases, there was a span of 18 bases. The CDR3 has 13 residues. The CDR3 protein is CASSPSGTGTYTF. The CDR3 bases are TGCGCCAGCAGCCCGTCTGGAACCGGGACATACACCTTC. Complete variable domain (other parts from reference TRBV5-1 and TRBJ1-2): KAGVTQTPRYLIKTRGQQVTLSCSPISGHRSVSWYQQTPGQGLQFLFEYFSETQRNKGNFPGRFSGRQFSNSRSEMNVSTLELGDSALYLCASSPSGTGTYTFGSGTRLTVV.

The chain uses TRBV7-2 and TRBJ1-4; the D gene is possibly TRBD1 (6 bases). Germline assignment: CDR1 SGHTA and CDR2 FQGNSA. This CDR3 region has 16 residues. The ends were cut back, 6 bases at V and 3 bases at J, with 17 bases in the middle. CDR3 sequence: CASSLVGGASNEKLFF. The DNA for the CDR3 is TGTGCCAGCAGTCTAGTGGGGGGGGCGTCTAATGAAAAACTGTTTTTT. Variable domain in full (rest from reference TRBV7-2 and TRBJ1-4): GAGVSQSPSNKVTEKGKDVELRCDPISGHTALYWYRQSLGQGLEFLIYFQGNSAPDKSGLPSDRFSAERTGGSVSTLTIQRTQQEDSAVYLCASSLVGGASNEKLFFGSGTQLSVL.

This clone occurred once. CDR3 nucleotide sequence: TGTGCCAGCAGCCAGACGGGACATATAATCCAAGAGACCCAGTACTTC. It translates to CASSQTGHIIQETQYF. The chain combines TRBV27 with TRBJ2-5; perhaps TRBD1 as D (6 bases). Germline loops: CDR1 MNHEY, CDR2 SMNVEV (reference sequence). The ends were cut back, 6 bases at V and 1 base at J, with 18 bases in the middle. The CDR3 is made up of 16 amino acids.

V is TRBV18 and J is TRBJ2-2, with 9 bases matching TRBD2. J lost 1 base, V lost 6 bases, and 3 bases had no gene match. The CDR3 is made up of 15 amino acids. Germline values: CDR1 KGHSH, CDR2 LQKENI. The CDR3 here is CASSETSGNTGELFF. The CDR3 DNA reads as TGTGCCAGCTCGGAGACTAGCGGGAACACCGGGGAGCTGTTTTTT.

This chain links TRBV5-1 with TRBJ2-5; D remains unclear. The CDR3 length is 14 residues. Trimming cost V 0 bases and J 1 base, with 7 bases left between them. In germline, CDR1 is SGHRS, CDR2 YFSETQ. The DNA for the CDR3 is TGCGCCAGCAGCTTGGAAGACATCCAAGAGACCCAGTACTTC. Amino acids: CASSLEDIQETQYF.

The V call is TRBV10-3, the J call TRBJ1-1; 7 positions agree with TRBD1. The CDR3 is 14 residues long. Trimming removed 5 bases from V and 0 bases from J; junction bases left unmatched: 3. The V gene's germline CDR1 is ENHRY and CDR2 SYGVKD. CDR3 in amino acids: CAISPGQMNTEAFF. The CDR3 region has the DNA TGTGCCATCAGTCCGGGACAGATGAACACTGAAGCTTTCTTT.

This chain links TRBV29-1 with TRBJ2-5; the D gene is possibly TRBD1 (6 bases). The CDR3 has 14 residues. The V and J ends lost 3 bases and 4 bases respectively, with 15 bases between them. In germline, CDR1 is SQVTM, CDR2 ANQGSEA. As DNA, the CDR3 is TGCAGCGTTGACTACAGGGCTGAAGGAGAGACCCAGTACTTC. Its protein is CSVDYRAEGETQYF.

The chain is built from TRBV7-9 and TRBJ2-5; the D is unclear. The CDR3 is 14 residues long. V lost 5 bases to trimming and J lost 3 bases, with 13 bases between them. Germline V gives CDR1 SEHNR, CDR2 FQNEAQ (reference sequence). The CDR3 DNA is TGTGCCAGCAGCCAGGCTCTTTCCGAAGAGACCCAGTACTTC. Residues: CASSQALSEETQYF.

The genes are TRBV15 and TRBJ2-3, with 12 bases aligning to TRBD2. V was pared by 4 bases and J by 7 bases, with 9 bases of the junction left unmatched. CDR1 is LNHNV and CDR2 is YYDKDF in the germline V gene (reference sequence). This CDR3 spans 16 amino acids. The chain's CDR3 is CATSKGLAGKVNTQYF. The CDR3 coding sequence is TGTGCCACCAGCAAAGGACTAGCGGGGAAGGTGAATACGCAGTATTTT. The complete variable domain, with remaining parts taken from reference TRBV15 and TRBJ2-3, reads DAMVIQNPRYQVTQFGKPVTLSCSQTLNHNVMYWYQQKSSQAPKLLFHYYDKDFNNEADTPDNFQSRRPNTSFCFLDIRSPGLGDTAMYLCATSKGLAGKVNTQYFGPGTRLTVL.

The rearrangement joins TRBV28 to TRBJ2-1; 16 bases are a match to TRBD2. The J segment lost 9 bases and the V segment lost 4 bases, leaving 9 bases of the junction unmatched. This CDR3 is built from 17 residues. Germline V gives CDR1 MDHEN, CDR2 SYDVKM. The CDR3: CASSSPGTSGREGEQFF. The DNA for the CDR3 is TGTGCCAGCAGTTCCCCCGGGACTAGCGGGAGGGAGGGTGAGCAGTTCTTC.

This chain connects TRBV6-6 to TRBJ2-3; 7 bases map to TRBD2. The ends lost 7 bases at V and 4 bases at J; junction bases unmatched: 2. Germline-derived CDR1 and CDR2 are MNHNY and SVGAGI (reference sequence). CDR3 length: 12 residues. DNA for the CDR3: TGTGCCAGCATGGGGGGGTCAGATACGCAGTATTTT. Translating gives CASMGGSDTQYF.

The chain combines TRBV13 with TRBJ2-1, with D maybe TRBD2 (5 bases). Germline V gives CDR1 PRHDT, CDR2 FYEKMQ (reference sequence). Deletions cut 1 base from V and 0 bases from J, with 13 bases between. The CDR3 contains 17 residues. CDR3 protein: CASSLEKRKSSYNEQFF. The CDR3 nucleotides read TGTGCCAGCAGCTTAGAAAAGCGGAAAAGCTCCTACAATGAGCAGTTCTTC.

This clone was found a few times. The chain joins TRBV6-5 to TRBJ2-7; tentative D call: TRBD1 (5 bases). The germline V gene encodes CDR1 MNHEY and CDR2 SVGAGI. The CDR3 consists of 11 residues. Trimming stripped 6 bases from V and 9 bases from J, with 12 bases between. For the CDR3, the DNA is TGTGCCAGCAGGGACCGACAGCGGCAGTACTTC. Residues: CASRDRQRQYF.

This sequence joins TRBV28 and TRBJ1-5, with D possibly TRBD1 on 6 matching bases. Per the germline V gene, CDR1 is MDHEN and CDR2 is SYDVKM. The CDR3 sequence is 17 residues long. V was shortened by 9 bases and J by 0 bases, with 21 bases between the two germline ends. In DNA form, the CDR3 reads TGTGCCAGTGGGGGCCGGGCAGGTGAATATAGCAATCAGCCCCAGCATTTT. As protein: CASGGRAGEYSNQPQHF.

This rearrangement joins TRBV6-5 to TRBJ1-1; 11 bases map to TRBD1. J gave up 4 bases and V 4 bases, and 8 bases lay outside the gene matches. The CDR3 spans 16 residues. The germline V gene has CDR1 MNHEY and CDR2 SVGAGI. The CDR3 reads CASSSGQGVLRTEAFF. In DNA, the CDR3 is TGTGCCAGCAGTTCGGGACAGGGGGTCCTTCGCACTGAAGCTTTCTTT.

This clone was detected only a few times. The same CDR3 also results from other DNA sequences found in this sample. V usage is TRBV6-5 and J usage is TRBJ1-6, with 8 nucleotides matching TRBD1. Germline trimming cut 6 bases from V and 0 bases from J; bases unmatched to any gene: 1. Germline CDR1 and CDR2: MNHEY and SVGAGI. The CDR3 extends over 15 amino acids. In nucleotides, the CDR3 is TGTGCCAGCAGAGGACAGGGCTCCTATAATTCACCCCTCCACTTT. Residues: CASRGQGSYNSPLHF.

The chain is built from TRBV6-5 and TRBJ2-7; D is perhaps TRBD1 (6 bases). Germline CDR1 reads MNHEY; CDR2 reads SVGAGI. V lost 4 bases and J lost 7, with 11 bases in between. This CDR3 has 12 amino acids. The CDR3 sequence: CASSSTGFEQYF. The CDR3 nucleotides read TGTGCCAGCAGTTCCACAGGGTTTGAGCAGTACTTC.

The CDR3 is CSATNRDEQFF. Here the CDR3 DNA reads TGCAGTGCTACCAACAGGGATGAGCAGTTCTTC. The V gene is TRBV20-1, the J gene TRBJ2-1; a weak D match, TRBD1 (6 bases). The V end was cut by 4 bases, the J end by 8 bases, with 9 bases between. The CDR3 consists of 11 residues. The germline V gene encodes CDR1 DFQATT and CDR2 SNEGSKA (reference sequence).

CDR3: CASSPGTGDTSPLHF. The DNA of the CDR3 is TGTGCCAGCTCACCGGGGACAGGGGATACTTCACCCCTCCACTTT. V is TRBV18 and J is TRBJ1-6; 10 bases map to TRBD1. This CDR3 region has 15 residues. After removal of 3 bases from V and 9 bases from J, the junction contained 5 bases not matched to a gene. From germline, CDR1 is KGHSH and CDR2 LQKENI.

This clone came up a few times. This rearrangement joins TRBV29-1 to TRBJ1-4; 7 bases agree with TRBD1. CDR3 length equals 12 residues. V lost 5 bases, J lost 3 bases, and 0 bases stayed unmatched. Per germline, CDR1 SQVTM and CDR2 ANQGSEA. As DNA, the CDR3 is TGCAGCGTTCAGGGGGCTAATGAAAAACTGTTTTTT. Translating gives CSVQGANEKLFF.

The chain couples TRBV5-4 to TRBJ2-1; D remains unclear. CDR3 length: 17 amino acids. Trimming took off 2 bases at V and 0 bases at J, with 15 bases between the two ends. The V gene's germline CDR1 is SGHNT and CDR2 YYREEE (reference sequence). This CDR3 reads CASSFLSGGNSYNEQFF. CDR3 nucleotides: TGTGCCAGCAGCTTTCTATCCGGCGGAAACTCCTACAATGAGCAGTTCTTC.

The chain has TRBV5-3 and TRBJ2-3, with D possibly TRBD1 on 5 matching bases. TRBV5-3 is filed as an ORF, its function uncertain. This CDR3 has 14 residues. The germline V and J ends were trimmed by 2 bases and 1 base, with 8 bases remaining between them. The CDR3 protein is CARSLRGCTDTQYF. Written as DNA, the CDR3 is TGTGCCAGAAGCTTAAGGGGCTGCACAGATACGCAGTATTTT.